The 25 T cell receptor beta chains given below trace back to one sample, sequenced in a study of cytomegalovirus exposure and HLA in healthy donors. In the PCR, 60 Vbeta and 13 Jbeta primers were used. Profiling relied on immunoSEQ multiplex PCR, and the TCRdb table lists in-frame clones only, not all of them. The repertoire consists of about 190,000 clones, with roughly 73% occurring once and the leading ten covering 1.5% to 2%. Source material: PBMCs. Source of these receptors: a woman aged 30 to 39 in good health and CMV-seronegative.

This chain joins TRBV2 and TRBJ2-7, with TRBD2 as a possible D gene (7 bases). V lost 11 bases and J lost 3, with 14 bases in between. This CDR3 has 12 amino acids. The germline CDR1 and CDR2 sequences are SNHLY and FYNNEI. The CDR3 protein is CAAGGGGYEQYF. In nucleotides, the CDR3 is TGTGCCGCAGGAGGGGGGGGCTACGAGCAGTACTTC.

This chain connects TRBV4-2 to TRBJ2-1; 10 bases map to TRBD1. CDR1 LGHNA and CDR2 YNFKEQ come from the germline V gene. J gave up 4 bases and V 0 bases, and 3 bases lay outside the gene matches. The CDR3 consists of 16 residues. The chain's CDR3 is CASSQDWDRGYNEQFF. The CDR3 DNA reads TGTGCCAGCAGCCAAGATTGGGACAGGGGTTACAATGAGCAGTTCTTC.

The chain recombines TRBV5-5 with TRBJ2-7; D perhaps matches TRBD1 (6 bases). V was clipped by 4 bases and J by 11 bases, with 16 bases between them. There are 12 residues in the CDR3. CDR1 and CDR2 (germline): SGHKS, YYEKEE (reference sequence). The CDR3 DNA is TGTGCCAGCAGCCCTGGGACAAGATCCGAGTACTTC. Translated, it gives CASSPGTRSEYF.

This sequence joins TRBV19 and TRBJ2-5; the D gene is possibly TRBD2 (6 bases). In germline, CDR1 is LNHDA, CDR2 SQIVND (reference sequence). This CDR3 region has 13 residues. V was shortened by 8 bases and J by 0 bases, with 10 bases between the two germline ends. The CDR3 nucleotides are TGTGCCAGTCGGGGGAAGTACCAAGAGACCCAGTACTTC. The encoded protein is CASRGKYQETQYF.

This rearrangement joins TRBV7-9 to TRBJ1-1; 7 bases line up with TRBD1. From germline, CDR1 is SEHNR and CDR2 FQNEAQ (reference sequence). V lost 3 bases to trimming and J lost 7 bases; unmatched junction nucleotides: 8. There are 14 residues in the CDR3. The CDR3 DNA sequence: TGTGCCAGCAGCTTGCCCGGGACAGTCGATGAAGCTTTCTTT. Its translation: CASSLPGTVDEAFF.

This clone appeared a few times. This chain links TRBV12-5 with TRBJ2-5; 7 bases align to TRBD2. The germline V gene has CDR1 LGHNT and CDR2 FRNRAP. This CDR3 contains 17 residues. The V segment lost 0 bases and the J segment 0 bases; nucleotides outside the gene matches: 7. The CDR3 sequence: CASGLVLGGAHQETQYF. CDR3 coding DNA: TGTGCTAGTGGTTTGGTACTGGGAGGGGCCCACCAAGAGACCCAGTACTTC.

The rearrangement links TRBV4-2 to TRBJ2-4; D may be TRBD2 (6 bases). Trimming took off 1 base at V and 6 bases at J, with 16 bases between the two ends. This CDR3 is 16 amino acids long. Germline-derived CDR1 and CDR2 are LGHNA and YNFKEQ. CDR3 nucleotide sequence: TGTGCCAGCAGCCAAGCGTGGCGGGACGCTCGAAACATTCAGTACTTC. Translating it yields CASSQAWRDARNIQYF.

The CDR3: CASSIRSEGRNYEQYF. In nucleotides, the CDR3 is TGTGCCAGTAGTATTCGGTCGGAGGGACGGAACTACGAGCAGTACTTC. V and J are TRBV19 and TRBJ2-7, with a weak D call TRBD2 (6 bases). There are 16 residues in the CDR3. Germline V CDR1 and CDR2: LNHDA, SQIVND (reference sequence). The V gene lost 3 bases and the J gene lost 3 bases, with 18 bases spanning the gap.

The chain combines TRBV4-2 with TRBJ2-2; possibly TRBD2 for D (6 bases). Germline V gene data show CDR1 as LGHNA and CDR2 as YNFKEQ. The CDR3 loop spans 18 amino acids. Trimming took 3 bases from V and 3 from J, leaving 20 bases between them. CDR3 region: CASSHAPLASVDTGELFF. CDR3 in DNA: TGTGCCAGCAGCCACGCCCCTTTGGCTAGCGTCGACACCGGGGAGCTGTTTTTT.

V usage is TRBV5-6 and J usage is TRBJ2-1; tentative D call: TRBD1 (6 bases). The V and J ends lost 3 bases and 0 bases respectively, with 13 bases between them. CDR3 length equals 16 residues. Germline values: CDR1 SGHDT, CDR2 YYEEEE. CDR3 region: CASSWGPRGSYNEQFF. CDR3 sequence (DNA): TGTGCCAGCAGCTGGGGGCCAAGGGGCTCCTACAATGAGCAGTTCTTC.

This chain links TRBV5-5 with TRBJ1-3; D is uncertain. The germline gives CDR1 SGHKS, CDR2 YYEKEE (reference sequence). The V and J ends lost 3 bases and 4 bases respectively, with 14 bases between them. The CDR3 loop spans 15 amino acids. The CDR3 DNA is TGTGCCAGCAGCTCCGTTTGGCCCTTGGGAAACACCATATATTTT. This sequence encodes CASSSVWPLGNTIYF.

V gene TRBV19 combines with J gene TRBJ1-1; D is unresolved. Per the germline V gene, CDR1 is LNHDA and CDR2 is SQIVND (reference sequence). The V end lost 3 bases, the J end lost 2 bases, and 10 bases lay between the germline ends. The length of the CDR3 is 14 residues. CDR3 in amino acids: CASSIPLANTEAFF. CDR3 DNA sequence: TGTGCCAGTAGTATCCCCTTGGCAAACACTGAAGCTTTCTTT.

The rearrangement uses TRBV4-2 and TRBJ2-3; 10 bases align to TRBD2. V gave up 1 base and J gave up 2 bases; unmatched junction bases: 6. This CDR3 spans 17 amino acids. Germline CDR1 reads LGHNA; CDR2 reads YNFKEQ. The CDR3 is CASSQGLAGDITDTQYF. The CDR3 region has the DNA TGTGCCAGCAGCCAAGGACTAGCGGGCGATATCACAGATACGCAGTATTTT.

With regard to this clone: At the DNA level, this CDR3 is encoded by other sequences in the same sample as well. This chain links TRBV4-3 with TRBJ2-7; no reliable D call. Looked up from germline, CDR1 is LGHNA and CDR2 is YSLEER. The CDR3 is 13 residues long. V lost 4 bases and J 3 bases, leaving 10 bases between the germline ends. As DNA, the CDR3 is TGCGCCAGCAGCCGAACGAGTGGCTACGAGCAGTACTTC. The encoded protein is CASSRTSGYEQYF.

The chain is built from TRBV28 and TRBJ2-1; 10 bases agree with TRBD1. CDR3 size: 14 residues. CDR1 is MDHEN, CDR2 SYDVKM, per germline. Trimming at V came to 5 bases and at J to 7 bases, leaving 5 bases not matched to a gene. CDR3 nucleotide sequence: TGTGCCAGCAGTCTACCGGGACAGGGGAATGAGCAGTTCTTC. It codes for CASSLPGQGNEQFF.

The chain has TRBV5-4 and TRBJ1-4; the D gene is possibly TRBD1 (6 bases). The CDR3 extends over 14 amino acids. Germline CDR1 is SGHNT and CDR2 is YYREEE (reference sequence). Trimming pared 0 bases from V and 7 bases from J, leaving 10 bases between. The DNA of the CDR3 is TGTGCCAGCAGCTTGGAGCAGGGGAGTGAAAAACTGTTTTTT. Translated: CASSLEQGSEKLFF.

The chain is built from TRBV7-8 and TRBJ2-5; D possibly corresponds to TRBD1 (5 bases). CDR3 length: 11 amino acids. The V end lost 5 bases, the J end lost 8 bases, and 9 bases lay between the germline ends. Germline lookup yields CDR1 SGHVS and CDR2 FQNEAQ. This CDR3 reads CASSPTVTQYF. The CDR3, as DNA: TGTGCCAGCAGCCCGACAGTCACCCAGTACTTC.

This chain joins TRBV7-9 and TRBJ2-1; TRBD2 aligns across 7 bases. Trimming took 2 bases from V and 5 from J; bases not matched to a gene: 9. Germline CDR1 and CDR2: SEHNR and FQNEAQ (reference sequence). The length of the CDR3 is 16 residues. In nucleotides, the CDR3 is TGTGCCAGCAGCTTATACGGCGGGAGAGAGCACAATGAGCAGTTCTTC. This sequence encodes CASSLYGGREHNEQFF.

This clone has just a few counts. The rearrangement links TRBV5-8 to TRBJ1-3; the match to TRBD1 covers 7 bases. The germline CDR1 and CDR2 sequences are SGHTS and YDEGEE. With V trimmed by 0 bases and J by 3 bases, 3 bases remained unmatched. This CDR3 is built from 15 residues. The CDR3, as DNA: TGTGCCAGCAGCTTGGCCACAGGGGTTGGAAACACCATATATTTT. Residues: CASSLATGVGNTIYF.

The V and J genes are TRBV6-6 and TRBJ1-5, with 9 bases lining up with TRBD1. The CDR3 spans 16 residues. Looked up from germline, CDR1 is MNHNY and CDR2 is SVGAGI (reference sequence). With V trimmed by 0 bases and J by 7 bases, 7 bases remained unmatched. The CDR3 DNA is TGTGCCAGCAGTTACTCGATGGGACAGGGTTGGCAGCCCCAGCATTTT. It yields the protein CASSYSMGQGWQPQHF.

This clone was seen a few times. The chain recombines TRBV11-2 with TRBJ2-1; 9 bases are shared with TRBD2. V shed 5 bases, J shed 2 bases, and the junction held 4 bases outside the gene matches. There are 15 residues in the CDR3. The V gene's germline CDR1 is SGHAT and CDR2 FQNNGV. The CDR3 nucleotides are TGTGCCAGCAGCGCAATAGCGGGAGCCTACAATGAGCAGTTCTTC. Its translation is CASSAIAGAYNEQFF.

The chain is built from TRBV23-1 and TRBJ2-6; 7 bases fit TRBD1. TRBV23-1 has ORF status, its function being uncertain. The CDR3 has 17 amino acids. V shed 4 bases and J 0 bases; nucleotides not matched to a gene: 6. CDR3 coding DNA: TGCGCCAGCAGTCCTAAGGGACAGAGCTCTGGGGCCAACGTCCTGACTTTC. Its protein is CASSPKGQSSGANVLTF.

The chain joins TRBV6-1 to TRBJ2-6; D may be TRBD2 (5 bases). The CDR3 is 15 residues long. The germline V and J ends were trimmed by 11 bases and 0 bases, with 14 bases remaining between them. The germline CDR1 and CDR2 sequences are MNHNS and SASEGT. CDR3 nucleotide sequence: TGTGCCTCCTCCGAGGGTGGCTCTGGGGCCAACGTCCTGACTTTC. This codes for CASSEGGSGANVLTF.

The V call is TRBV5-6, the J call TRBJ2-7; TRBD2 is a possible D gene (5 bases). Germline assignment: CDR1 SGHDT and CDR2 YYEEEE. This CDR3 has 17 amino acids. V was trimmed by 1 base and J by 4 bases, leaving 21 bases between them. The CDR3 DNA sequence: TGTGCCAGCAGCTTGCTAGCCGAGACACCAAAATTTTACGAGCAGTACTTC. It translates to CASSLLAETPKFYEQYF.

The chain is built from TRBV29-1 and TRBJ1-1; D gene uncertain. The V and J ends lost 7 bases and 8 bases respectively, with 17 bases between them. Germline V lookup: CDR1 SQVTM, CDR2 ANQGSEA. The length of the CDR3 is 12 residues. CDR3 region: CSARLTSTEAFF. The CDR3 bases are TGCAGCGCCCGGCTGACATCGACGGAAGCTTTCTTT.